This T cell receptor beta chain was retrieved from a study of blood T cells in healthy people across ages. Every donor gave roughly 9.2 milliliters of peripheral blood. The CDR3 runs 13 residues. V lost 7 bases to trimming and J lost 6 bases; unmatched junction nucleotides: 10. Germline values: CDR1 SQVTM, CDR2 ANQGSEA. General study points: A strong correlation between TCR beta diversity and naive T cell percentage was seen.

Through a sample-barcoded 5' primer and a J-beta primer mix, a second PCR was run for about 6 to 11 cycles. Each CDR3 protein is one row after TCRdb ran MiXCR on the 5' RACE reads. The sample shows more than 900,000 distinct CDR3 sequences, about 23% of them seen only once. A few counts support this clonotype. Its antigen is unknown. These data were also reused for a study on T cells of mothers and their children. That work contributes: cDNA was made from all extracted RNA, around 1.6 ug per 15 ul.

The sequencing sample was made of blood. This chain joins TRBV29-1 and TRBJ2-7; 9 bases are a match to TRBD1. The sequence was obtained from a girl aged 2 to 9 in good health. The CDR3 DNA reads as TGCAGCGCCTCGACAGGGGGTTACGGCGAGCAGTACTTC. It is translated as CSASTGGYGEQYF.